This T cell receptor (beta chain) was sequenced in a study of T cells in Graves' hyperthyroidism and ophthalmopathy. Using RNA transcripts as the source, TCR beta CDR3 regions were amplified. TCR CDR3 regions were first amplified by RT-PCR with HTBI primers. TCRdb reprocessed the multiplex PCR reads with MiXCR, giving one entry per CDR3 protein. The data hold under 250,000 distinct CDR3 sequences, with 17% observed a single time. Study-wide findings and caveats: By a 13 V-J model, ophthalmopathy was set apart from stable hyperthyroidism. The model identified upcoming ophthalmopathy a median approximately six months ahead of onset.

V lost 0 bases and J lost 7; bases outside the gene matches: 1. This CDR3 has 13 amino acids. Germline CDR1 is GTSNPN and CDR2 is SVGIG (reference sequence). This clonotype was recorded at least ten times. What it binds is not known. It was uncontrolled infection, other autoimmune disease, pregnancy or lactation that excluded patients. Diagnosis relied on clinical symptoms, serum thyroxine and TRAb, thyroid ultrasound and orbital computed tomography. This chain joins TRBV30 and TRBJ2-1, with 9 bases lining up with TRBD2. The clonotype was recovered from a man aged 45 to 65 with Graves' hyperthyroidism. Material: blood. CDR3: CAWSVSGSNEQFF. The CDR3, as DNA: TGTGCCTGGAGTGTTAGCGGGAGTAATGAGCAGTTCTTC.